Presented here are 6 T cell receptor beta chains from one specimen sequenced in a study of human thymus T cells. TCRdb keeps only in-frame clones here, not all; method: immunoSEQ multiplex PCR. This sample has around 44,000 clones, with 85% to 95% found just once. The specimen was blood. These receptor sequences come from a boy under two years old with a congenital heart defect but otherwise immunologically healthy.

This chain connects TRBV7-9 to TRBJ2-5, with 8 bases identical to TRBD1. CDR3 size: 15 residues. The V gene end was trimmed by 1 base and the J gene end by 4 bases; junction bases not matched to a gene: 5. Germline V gene data show CDR1 as SEHNR and CDR2 as FQNEAQ (reference sequence). The CDR3 nucleotides read TGTGCCAGCAGCTTAGACAGGGGGATTCCAGAGACCCAGTACTTC. It is translated as CASSLDRGIPETQYF.

The CDR3 DNA follows: TGTGCCCAGGGACTAGCCCCAGAGACCCAGTACTTC. Its protein product is CAQGLAPETQYF. The chain recombines TRBV30 with TRBJ2-5, with TRBD2 identical over 9 bases. Germline V gene lookup returns CDR1 GTSNPN and CDR2 SVGIG (reference sequence). The CDR3 has 12 residues. After removal of 8 bases from V and 4 bases from J, the junction contained 5 bases not matched to a gene. The entire variable domain, with the rest obtained from reference TRBV30 and TRBJ2-5, is as follows: SQTIHQWPATLVQPVGSPLSLECTVEGTSNPNLYWYRQAAGRGLQLLFYSVGIGQISSEVPQNLSASRPQDRQFILSSKKLLLSDSGFYLCAQGLAPETQYFGPGTRLLVL.

This chain connects TRBV2 to TRBJ2-7, with D possibly matching TRBD1 (6 bases). Trimming pared 3 bases from V and 3 bases from J, leaving 12 bases between. The CDR3 consists of 14 residues. Germline V CDR1 and CDR2: SNHLY, FYNNEI. The CDR3 sequence: CASSDGRGLYEQYF. The CDR3 nucleotides are TGTGCCAGCAGTGACGGCAGGGGTCTCTACGAGCAGTACTTC.

This rearrangement joins TRBV28 to TRBJ2-1; the match to TRBD1 covers 8 bases. The CDR3 runs 12 residues. V was pared by 6 bases and J by 8 bases, with 3 bases of the junction left unmatched. Germline V gene data show CDR1 as MDHEN and CDR2 as SYDVKM. The CDR3 sequence: CASRTQGDEQFF. DNA for the CDR3: TGTGCCAGCAGGACACAGGGGGATGAGCAGTTCTTC.

J is TRBJ2-5 and V is TRBV9; TRBD2 matches at 7 bases. The CDR3 is made up of 14 amino acids. The germline V gene has CDR1 SGDLS and CDR2 YYNGEE. V lost 0 bases to trimming and J lost 1 base; unmatched junction nucleotides: 0. This CDR3 reads CASSVAGGQETQYF. Here the CDR3 DNA reads TGTGCCAGCAGCGTAGCGGGGGGCCAAGAGACCCAGTACTTC.

V is TRBV15 and J is TRBJ1-2; D is possibly TRBD1 (6 bases). The CDR3 has 16 amino acids. From germline, CDR1 is LNHNV and CDR2 YYDKDF (reference sequence). V dropped 0 bases and J dropped 0 bases, with 11 bases sitting between them. The chain's CDR3 is CATSRDRGATNYGYTF. The DNA for the CDR3 is TGTGCCACCAGCAGAGATAGGGGGGCCACTAACTATGGCTACACCTTC.